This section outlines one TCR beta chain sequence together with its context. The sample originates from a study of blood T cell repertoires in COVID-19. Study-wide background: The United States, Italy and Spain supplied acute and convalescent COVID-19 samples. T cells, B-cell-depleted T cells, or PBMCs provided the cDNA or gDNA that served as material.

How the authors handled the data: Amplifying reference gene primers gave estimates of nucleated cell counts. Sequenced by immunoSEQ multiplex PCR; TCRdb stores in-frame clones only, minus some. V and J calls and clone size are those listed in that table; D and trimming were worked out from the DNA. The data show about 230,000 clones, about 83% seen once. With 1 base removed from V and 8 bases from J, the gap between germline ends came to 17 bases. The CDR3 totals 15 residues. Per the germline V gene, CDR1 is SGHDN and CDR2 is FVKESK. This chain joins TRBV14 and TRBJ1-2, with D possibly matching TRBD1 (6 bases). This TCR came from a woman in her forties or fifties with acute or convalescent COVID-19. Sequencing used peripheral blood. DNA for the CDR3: TGTGCCAGCAGCCAAGCACAGGGAAGAGTAATCGGCTACACCTTC. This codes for CASSQAQGRVIGYTF.